This TCR beta chain originates from a study of blood T cell repertoires in COVID-19. About the study: Specimens from acute and convalescent COVID-19 originated in the United States, Italy and Spain. PBMCs, B-cell-depleted T cells, or T cells provided the cDNA or gDNA that made up the material.

The germline gives CDR1 SQVTM, CDR2 ANQGSEA. The CDR3 contains 14 residues. V was pared by 6 bases and J by 0 bases, with 9 bases between. Original methodology: How many nucleated cells were present was estimated from reference gene primer amplification. TCRdb keeps only in-frame clones here, not all; method: immunoSEQ multiplex PCR. V and J calls and clone size are as listed in that table; D and trimming were resolved from the DNA. The sample contains over 200,000 clones, 70% to 90% of which appear only once. This clonotype originated in a man aged 45-60 years with COVID-19, enrolled during active disease. Sample: peripheral blood. The chain is built from TRBV29-1 and TRBJ2-6; perhaps TRBD2 as D (5 bases). The CDR3 DNA is TGCAGCGTGCCCGGAGGCTCTGGGGCCAACGTCCTGACTTTC. Translating it yields CSVPGGSGANVLTF.